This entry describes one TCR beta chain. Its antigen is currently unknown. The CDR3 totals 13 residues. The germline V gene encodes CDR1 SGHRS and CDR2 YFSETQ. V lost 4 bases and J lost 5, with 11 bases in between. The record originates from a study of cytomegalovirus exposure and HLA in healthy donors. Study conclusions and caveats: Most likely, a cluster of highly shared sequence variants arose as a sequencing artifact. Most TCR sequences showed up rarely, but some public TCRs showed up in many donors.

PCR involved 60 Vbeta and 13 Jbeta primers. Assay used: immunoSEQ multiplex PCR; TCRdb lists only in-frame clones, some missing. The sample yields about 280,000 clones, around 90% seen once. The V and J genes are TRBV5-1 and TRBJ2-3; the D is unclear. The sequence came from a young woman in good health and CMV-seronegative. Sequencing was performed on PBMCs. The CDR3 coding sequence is TGCGCCAGCAGCCGACTTCTGGGAGATACGCAGTATTTT. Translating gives CASSRLLGDTQYF.